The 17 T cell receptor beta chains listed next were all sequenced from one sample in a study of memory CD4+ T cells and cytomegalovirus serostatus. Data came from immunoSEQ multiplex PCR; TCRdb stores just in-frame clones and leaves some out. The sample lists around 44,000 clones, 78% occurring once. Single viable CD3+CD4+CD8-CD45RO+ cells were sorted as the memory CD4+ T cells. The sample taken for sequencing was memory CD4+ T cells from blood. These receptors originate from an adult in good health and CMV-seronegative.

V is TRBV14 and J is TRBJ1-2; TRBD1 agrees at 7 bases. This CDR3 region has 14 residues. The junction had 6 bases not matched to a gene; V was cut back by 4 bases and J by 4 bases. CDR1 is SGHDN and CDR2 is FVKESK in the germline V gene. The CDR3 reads CASSLNRGFYGYTF. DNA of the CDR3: TGTGCCAGCAGCCTTAACAGGGGCTTCTATGGCTACACCTTC. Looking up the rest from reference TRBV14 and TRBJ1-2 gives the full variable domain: EAGVTQFPSHSVIEKGQTVTLRCDPISGHDNLYWYRRVMGKEIKFLLHFVKESKQDESGMPNNRFLAERTGGTYSTLKVQPAELEDSGVYFCASSLNRGFYGYTFGSGTRLTVV.

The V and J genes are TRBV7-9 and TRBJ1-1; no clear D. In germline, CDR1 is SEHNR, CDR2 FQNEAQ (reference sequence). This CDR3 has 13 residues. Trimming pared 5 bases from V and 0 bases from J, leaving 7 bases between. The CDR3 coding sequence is TGTGCCAGCAGCCCAGATATGAACACTGAAGCTTTCTTT. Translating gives CASSPDMNTEAFF. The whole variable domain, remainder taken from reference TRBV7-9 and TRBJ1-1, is DTGVSQNPRHKITKRGQNVTFRCDPISEHNRLYWYRQTLGQGPEFLTYFQNEAQLEKSRLLSDRFSAERPKGSFSTLEIQRTEQGDSAMYLCASSPDMNTEAFFGQGTRLTVV.

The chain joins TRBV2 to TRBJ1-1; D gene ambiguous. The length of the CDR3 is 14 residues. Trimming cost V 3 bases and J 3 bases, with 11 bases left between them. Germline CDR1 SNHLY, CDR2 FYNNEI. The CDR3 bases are TGTGCCAGCAGTGACAGAAGGGTCGACACTGAAGCTTTCTTT. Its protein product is CASSDRRVDTEAFF. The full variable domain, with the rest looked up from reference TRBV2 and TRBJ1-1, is EPEVTQTPSHQVTQMGQEVILRCVPISNHLYFYWYRQILGQKVEFLVSFYNNEISEKSEIFDDQFSVERPDGSNFTLKIRSTKLEDSAMYFCASSDRRVDTEAFFGQGTRLTVV.

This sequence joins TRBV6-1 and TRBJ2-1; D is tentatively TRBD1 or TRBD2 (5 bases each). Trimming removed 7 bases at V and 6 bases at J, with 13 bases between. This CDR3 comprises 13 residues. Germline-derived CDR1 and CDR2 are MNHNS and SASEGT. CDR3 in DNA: TGTGCCAGCATCAGGGAGAACGGCAATGAGCAGTTCTTC. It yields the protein CASIRENGNEQFF.

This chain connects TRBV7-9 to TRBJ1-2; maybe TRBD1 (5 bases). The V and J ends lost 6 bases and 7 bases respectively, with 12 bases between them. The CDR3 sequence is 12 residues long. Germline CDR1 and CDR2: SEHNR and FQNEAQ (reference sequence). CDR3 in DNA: TGTGCCAGCAGTTTGCCCCAGGGTGGCTACACCTTC. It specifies CASSLPQGGYTF.

CDR3: CASALRPLAGGKDTQYF. Written as DNA, the CDR3 is TGTGCCAGCGCTTTGCGGCCACTAGCGGGAGGGAAAGATACGCAGTATTTT. The rearrangement joins TRBV7-3 to TRBJ2-3; 13 bases align to TRBD2. CDR3 length: 17 amino acids. CDR1 SGHTA and CDR2 FQGTGA come from the germline V gene. The trim removed 8 bases at V and 5 bases at J, leaving 13 bases unmatched.

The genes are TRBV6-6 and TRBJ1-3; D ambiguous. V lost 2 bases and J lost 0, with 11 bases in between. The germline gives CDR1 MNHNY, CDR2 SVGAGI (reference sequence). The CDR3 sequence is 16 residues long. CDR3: CASSYGSGSSGNTIYF. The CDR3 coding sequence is TGTGCCAGCAGTTACGGAAGCGGAAGCTCTGGAAACACCATATATTTT.

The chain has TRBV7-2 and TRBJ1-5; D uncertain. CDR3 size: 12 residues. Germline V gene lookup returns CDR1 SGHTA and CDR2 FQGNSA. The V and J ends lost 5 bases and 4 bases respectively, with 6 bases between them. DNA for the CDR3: TGTGCCAGCAGCCGCCCAAATCAGCCCCAGCATTTT. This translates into CASSRPNQPQHF.

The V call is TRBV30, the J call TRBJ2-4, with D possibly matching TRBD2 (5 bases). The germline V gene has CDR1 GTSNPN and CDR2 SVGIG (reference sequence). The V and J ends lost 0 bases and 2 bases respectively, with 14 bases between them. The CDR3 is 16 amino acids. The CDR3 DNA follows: TGTGCCTGGAGTGTACTTGGTGACTACCCCAAAAACATTCAGTACTTC. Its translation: CAWSVLGDYPKNIQYF. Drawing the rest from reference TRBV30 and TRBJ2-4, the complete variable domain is SQTIHQWPATLVQPVGSPLSLECTVEGTSNPNLYWYRQAAGRGLQLLFYSVGIGQISSEVPQNLSASRPQDRQFILSSKKLLLSDSGFYLCAWSVLGDYPKNIQYFGAGTRLSVL.

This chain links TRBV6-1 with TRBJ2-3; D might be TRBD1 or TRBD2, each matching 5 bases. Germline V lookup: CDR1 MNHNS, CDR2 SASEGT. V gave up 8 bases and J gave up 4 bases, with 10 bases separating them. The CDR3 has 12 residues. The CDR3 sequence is CASARGADTQYF. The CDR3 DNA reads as TGTGCCAGCGCTCGGGGCGCAGATACGCAGTATTTT.

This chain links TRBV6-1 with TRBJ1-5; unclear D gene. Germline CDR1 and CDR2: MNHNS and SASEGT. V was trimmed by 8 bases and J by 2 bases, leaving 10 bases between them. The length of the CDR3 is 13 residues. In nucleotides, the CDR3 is TGTGCCAGCCGCTCCGGGCGCAATCAGCCCCAGCATTTT. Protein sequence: CASRSGRNQPQHF.

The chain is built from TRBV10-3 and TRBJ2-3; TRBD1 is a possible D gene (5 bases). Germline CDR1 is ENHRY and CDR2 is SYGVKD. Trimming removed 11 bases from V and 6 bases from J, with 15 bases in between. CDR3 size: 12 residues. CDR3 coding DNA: TGTGCCGCCGCTGGGGCTGAGGATACGCAGTATTTT. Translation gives CAAAGAEDTQYF.

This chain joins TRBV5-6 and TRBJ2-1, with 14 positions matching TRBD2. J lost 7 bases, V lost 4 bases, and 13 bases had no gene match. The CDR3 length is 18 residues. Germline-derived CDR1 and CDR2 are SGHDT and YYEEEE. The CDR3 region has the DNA TGTGCCAGCAGCCTATACTCCGGGACTAGCGGGGGTGGAAATGAGCAGTTCTTC. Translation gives CASSLYSGTSGGGNEQFF.

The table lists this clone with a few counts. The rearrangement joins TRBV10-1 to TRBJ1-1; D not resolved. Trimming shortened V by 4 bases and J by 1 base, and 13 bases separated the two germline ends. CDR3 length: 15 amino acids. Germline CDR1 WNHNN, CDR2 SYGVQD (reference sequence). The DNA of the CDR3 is TGCGCCAGCAGTGTGAGGGCCAAGAGGAACACTGAAGCTTTCTTT. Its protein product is CASSVRAKRNTEAFF.

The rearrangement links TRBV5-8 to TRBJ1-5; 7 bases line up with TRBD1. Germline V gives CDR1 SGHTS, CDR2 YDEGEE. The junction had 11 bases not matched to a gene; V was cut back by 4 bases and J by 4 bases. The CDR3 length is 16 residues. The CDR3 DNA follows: TGTGCCAGCAGCCCCAGACAGGGTCGGGGTAATCAGCCCCAGCATTTT. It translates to CASSPRQGRGNQPQHF.

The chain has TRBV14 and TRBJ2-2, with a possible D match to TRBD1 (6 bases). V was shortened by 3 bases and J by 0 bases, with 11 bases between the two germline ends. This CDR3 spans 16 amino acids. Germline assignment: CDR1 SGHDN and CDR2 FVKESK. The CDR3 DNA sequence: TGTGCCAGCAGCCAGTTTAGGACAGCGAACACCGGGGAGCTGTTTTTT. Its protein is CASSQFRTANTGELFF.

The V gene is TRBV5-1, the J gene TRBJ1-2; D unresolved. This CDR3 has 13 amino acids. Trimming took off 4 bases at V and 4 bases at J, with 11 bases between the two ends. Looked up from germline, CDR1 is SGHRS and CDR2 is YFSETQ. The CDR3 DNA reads TGCGCCAGCAGCATCTCAGCCCCCTATGGCTACACCTTC. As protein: CASSISAPYGYTF.